The 28 T cell receptor beta chains presented below share a single source sample, sequenced in a study of vaccination and CD4 T cells after COVID-19. Sample treatment: roughly ten-day PBMC culture with coronavirus spike peptide pools or control peptides (ViraFEST assay). These TCRs' antigens remain unknown. At the Johns Hopkins FTIC core, DNA taken from cultured CD4+ T cells was sequenced by way of the Oncomine TCR Beta short-read assay. TCRdb analysed the PCR reads with MiXCR anew, one entry per CDR3 protein. The sample consists of some 4,700 distinct CDR3 sequences, 48% of them appearing once. Sequenced material: CD4+ T cells from blood, cultured in vitro. The receptors shown here come from a human donor who had recovered from COVID-19.

In its sample, this clonotype is medium-sized (0.01 to 0.1%). J is TRBJ1-2 and V is TRBV12-3 or TRBV12-4, with a weak D call TRBD1 (6 bases). CDR3 size: 13 residues. The V gene lost 6 bases and the J gene lost 7 bases, with 15 bases spanning the gap. CDR3 sequence (DNA): TGTGCCAGCAGCCCCCGGGGGGCGACTGGCTACACCTTC. Its translation is CASSPRGATGYTF.

This clonotype was detected only a few times. This chain joins TRBV7-2 and TRBJ1-5; the D is unclear. Trimming pared 3 bases from V and 5 bases from J, leaving 8 bases between. This CDR3 is 13 amino acids long. Germline loops: CDR1 SGHTA, CDR2 FQGNSA. Here the CDR3 DNA reads TGTGCCAGCAGCTTGAGGGTCTATCAGCCCCAGCATTTT. Residues: CASSLRVYQPQHF. Combining the CDR3 with reference TRBV7-2 and TRBJ1-5 gives the whole variable domain GAGVSQSPSNKVTEKGKDVELRCDPISGHTALYWYRQSLGQGLEFLIYFQGNSAPDKSGLPSDRFSAERTGGSVSTLTIQRTQQEDSAVYLCASSLRVYQPQHFGDGTRLSIL.

The sample holds a few counts of this clonotype. The chain employs TRBV5-4 and TRBJ1-5; D gene unclear. The germline V gene encodes CDR1 SGHNT and CDR2 YYREEE (reference sequence). The CDR3 consists of 14 residues. The ends were cut back, 7 bases at V and 0 bases at J, with 11 bases in the middle. The CDR3 loop reads CASSEANSNQPQHF. As DNA, the CDR3 is TGTGCCAGCTCAGAAGCTAATAGCAATCAGCCCCAGCATTTT.

In its sample, this clonotype is medium-sized. The CDR3 loop reads CASSPRSRANTGELFF. The CDR3 DNA reads TGTGCCAGTAGCCCCCGGAGTAGGGCAAACACCGGGGAGCTGTTTTTT. The rearrangement uses TRBV19 and TRBJ2-2; the D is unclear. The length of the CDR3 is 16 residues. Germline V gene sequence: CDR1 LNHDA, CDR2 SQIVND (reference sequence). The germline V and J ends were trimmed by 6 bases and 2 bases, with 16 bases remaining between them.

This chain links TRBV12-3 or TRBV12-4 with TRBJ1-2; 7 bases line up with TRBD1. CDR3 length: 16 residues. Trimming cost V 2 bases and J 6 bases; bases outside gene matches: 12. The CDR3 here is CASSLPGGGLTDGYTF. The CDR3 nucleotides are TGTGCCAGCAGTTTACCAGGGGGGGGTTTAACGGATGGCTACACCTTC.

The sample holds a few counts of this clonotype. The V and J genes are TRBV11-3 and TRBJ1-3; no reliable D call. V lost 3 bases, J lost 0 bases, and 6 bases lay in between. The CDR3 has 14 residues. Germline lookup yields CDR1 SGHNT and CDR2 YENEEA. DNA of the CDR3: TGTGCCAGCAGCTTTACACTCTCTGGAAACACCATATATTTT. It encodes CASSFTLSGNTIYF.

The V call is TRBV28, the J call TRBJ2-5, with D unclear. The V end was cut by 4 bases, the J end by 3 bases, with 21 bases between. This CDR3 is 17 amino acids long. Germline V CDR1 and CDR2: MDHEN, SYDVKM. The CDR3 loop is CASSSPLTPSPEETQYF. CDR3 DNA: TGTGCCAGCAGTTCGCCCTTGACCCCCTCCCCTGAAGAGACCCAGTACTTC.

In its sample, this clonotype was seen a few times. The V call is TRBV20-1, the J call TRBJ1-1; D is possibly TRBD1 (6 bases). This CDR3 contains 12 residues. Germline assignment: CDR1 DFQATT and CDR2 SNEGSKA (reference sequence). Between the trimmed V and J ends, which lost 6 bases and 4 bases, there was a span of 12 bases. CDR3 protein: CSATTGFTEAFF. The DNA for the CDR3 is TGCAGTGCCACTACAGGGTTCACTGAAGCTTTCTTT.

The rearrangement joins TRBV7-2 to TRBJ2-3; D might be TRBD2 (5 bases). The ends were cut back, 5 bases at V and 0 bases at J, with 12 bases in the middle. The CDR3 loop spans 15 amino acids. Germline CDR1 reads SGHTA; CDR2 reads FQGNSA. CDR3 amino acids: CASSPLGLSTDTQYF. CDR3 nucleotides: TGTGCCAGCAGCCCGTTAGGACTGAGCACAGATACGCAGTATTTT.

This clonotype was observed a handful of times. The V and J genes are TRBV20-1 and TRBJ1-2; weak D call: TRBD1 (5 bases). The V end was cut by 0 bases, the J end by 4 bases, with 15 bases between. The CDR3 contains 15 residues. Per the germline V gene, CDR1 is DFQATT and CDR2 is SNEGSKA (reference sequence). The CDR3 DNA reads TGCAGTGCTAGAGATCTTTCGGGGGGGGTCTATGGCTACACCTTC. Its translation is CSARDLSGGVYGYTF.

The V and J genes are TRBV6-1 and TRBJ2-4; D call uncertain. The CDR3 runs 15 residues. The V end was cut by 5 bases, the J end by 1 base, with 12 bases between. Germline CDR1 and CDR2: MNHNS and SASEGT. This CDR3 is CASSLDDAAKNIQYF. The CDR3 nucleotides are TGTGCCAGCAGTCTGGATGACGCGGCCAAAAACATTCAGTACTTC.

This clonotype has a handful of counts. The gene calls are TRBV10-3 and TRBJ2-2; TRBD1 matches 8 bases. Per germline, CDR1 ENHRY and CDR2 SYGVKD. J lost 11 bases, V lost 6 bases, and 14 bases had no gene match. This CDR3 is built from 15 residues. CDR3 DNA sequence: TGTGCCATCAGCGACTCGACAGGGGAGAAGCGAGAGCTGTTTTTT. This encodes CAISDSTGEKRELFF.

This clonotype has just a few counts. The CDR3 DNA reads TGCGCCAGCAGCGTGACAGGGGGCACTGAAGCTTTCTTT. Residues: CASSVTGGTEAFF. The chain combines TRBV5-1 with TRBJ1-1, with 9 nucleotides matching TRBD1. Looked up from germline, CDR1 is SGHRS and CDR2 is YFSETQ. The length of the CDR3 is 13 residues. After removal of 4 bases from V and 4 bases from J, the junction contained 2 bases not matched to a gene.

The CDR3 sequence: CASSESGQLQSYTF. The CDR3 DNA is TGTGCCAGCAGTGAATCAGGGCAGCTCCAGAGCTACACCTTC. This chain joins TRBV25-1 and TRBJ1-2, with a tentative D call TRBD1 (5 bases). CDR1 is MGHDK, CDR2 SYGVNS, per germline. This CDR3 is 14 amino acids long. V shed 1 base and J shed 9 bases, with 15 bases lying between them.

This clonotype was counted a few times. The genes are TRBV29-1 and TRBJ2-5; 8 positions agree with TRBD2. Germline trimming cut 8 bases from V and 5 bases from J; bases unmatched to any gene: 7. Germline V gene sequence: CDR1 SQVTM, CDR2 ANQGSEA. This CDR3 region has 12 residues. The CDR3: CSSSGGEETQYF. CDR3 bases: TGCAGCTCTTCGGGAGGGGAGGAGACCCAGTACTTC.

This clonotype has only a few counts. The chain uses TRBV12-3 or TRBV12-4 and TRBJ1-2, with TRBD1 matching 8 bases. V shed 6 bases and J 6 bases; nucleotides not matched to a gene: 6. The CDR3 extends over 13 amino acids. DNA for the CDR3: TGTGCCAGCAGGTCGACAGGGGTAGATGGCTACACCTTC. It translates to CASRSTGVDGYTF.

The chain is built from TRBV20-1 and TRBJ1-4; TRBD1 matches 7 bases. Germline V lookup: CDR1 DFQATT, CDR2 SNEGSKA (reference sequence). The CDR3 is 12 residues long. The V gene end was trimmed by 6 bases and the J gene end by 8 bases; junction bases not matched to a gene: 6. This CDR3 is CSARTGTEKLFF. The CDR3 nucleotides read TGCAGTGCCCGGACAGGAACCGAAAAACTGTTTTTT.

This clonotype was detected once. The chain employs TRBV20-1 and TRBJ1-3, with TRBD1 matching 7 bases. V was pared by 6 bases and J by 0 bases, with 8 bases of the junction left unmatched. Germline CDR1 is DFQATT and CDR2 is SNEGSKA (reference sequence). CDR3 length: 15 residues. CDR3 sequence reads: CSASDRYRSGNTIYF. The CDR3 DNA reads as TGCAGTGCCTCGGACAGGTACCGCTCTGGAAACACCATATATTTT.

This clonotype was seen more than once but under ten times. The chain recombines TRBV27 with TRBJ1-5; possible D gene TRBD1, 5 bases. The germline gives CDR1 MNHEY, CDR2 SMNVEV (reference sequence). V gave up 8 bases and J gave up 5 bases, with 13 bases separating them. This CDR3 comprises 13 residues. CDR3 sequence (DNA): TGTGCCAGCGGGAAGGGGAGGGATCAGCCCCAGCATTTT. This encodes CASGKGRDQPQHF.

V is TRBV7-8 and J is TRBJ1-3, with D perhaps matching TRBD1 (6 bases). The CDR3 runs to 15 residues. With 5 bases removed from V and 0 bases from J, the gap between germline ends came to 11 bases. Germline CDR1 reads SGHVS; CDR2 reads FQNEAQ. For the CDR3, the DNA is TGTGCCAGCAGCCGAACAGGGATCTCTGGAAACACCATATATTTT. Residues: CASSRTGISGNTIYF.

This clonotype was found a few times. V gene TRBV6-1 combines with J gene TRBJ2-7, with D unclear. The length of the CDR3 is 15 residues. Germline V CDR1 and CDR2: MNHNS, SASEGT. The V end lost 6 bases, the J end lost 0 bases, and 15 bases lay between the germline ends. The DNA for the CDR3 is TGTGCCAGCAGAGTTACAGAGATGGGCTCCTACGAGCAGTACTTC. Amino acids: CASRVTEMGSYEQYF.

This clonotype turned up a few times. The CDR3 DNA reads as TGCGCCAGCAGGGGCGGGGGTATACAGCCCCAGCATTTT. Amino acids: CASRGGGIQPQHF. The chain uses TRBV10-2 and TRBJ1-5; maybe TRBD1 (5 bases). V lost 6 bases, J lost 7 bases, and 13 bases lay in between. The CDR3 runs to 13 residues. Germline loops: CDR1 WSHSY, CDR2 SAAADI.

The chain has TRBV10-1 and TRBJ2-1; 11 bases agree with TRBD2. J lost 5 bases, V lost 9 bases, and 3 bases had no gene match. The CDR3 runs to 13 residues. Germline values: CDR1 WNHNN, CDR2 SYGVQD (reference sequence). The CDR3 bases are TGCGCCAGTCAGGGACTAGCGGACAATGAGCAGTTCTTC. The encoded protein is CASQGLADNEQFF.

V gene TRBV28 combines with J gene TRBJ1-2; D unclear. CDR1 is MDHEN, CDR2 SYDVKM, per germline. Trimming pared 1 base from V and 1 base from J, leaving 7 bases between. CDR3 length: 14 amino acids. CDR3 protein: CASSLSPLNYGYTF. As DNA, the CDR3 is TGTGCCAGCAGTTTATCCCCTCTTAACTATGGCTACACCTTC.

This clonotype is categorized as large. The J gene is TRBJ2-3, the V gene TRBV20-1; TRBD2 agrees at 13 bases. The CDR3 contains 17 residues. The trim removed 2 bases at V and 1 base at J, leaving 6 bases unmatched. CDR1 and CDR2 from the germline V gene are DFQATT and SNEGSKA (reference sequence). The CDR3 loop is CSARRLAGGGGTDTQYF. The CDR3 coding sequence is TGCAGTGCTAGAAGACTAGCGGGAGGAGGGGGCACAGATACGCAGTATTTT.

The gene calls are TRBV20-1 and TRBJ2-7, with D possibly called TRBD1 or TRBD2 (5 bases each). The germline gives CDR1 DFQATT, CDR2 SNEGSKA (reference sequence). The V and J ends lost 6 bases and 2 bases respectively, with 17 bases between them. The CDR3 has 14 residues. The CDR3 DNA reads as TGCAGTGCCGCGGGTTTGGGGGTTACCTACGAGCAGTACTTC. Translating it yields CSAAGLGVTYEQYF.

This clonotype came up a few times. The chain has TRBV11-2 and TRBJ2-7, with 7 bases that match TRBD2. V was clipped by 2 bases and J by 5 bases; unmatched bases: 0. In germline, CDR1 is SGHAT, CDR2 FQNNGV. The CDR3 loop spans 12 amino acids. The CDR3 DNA reads TGTGCCAGCAGCTTACGGGGGGACGAGCAGTACTTC. This translates into CASSLRGDEQYF.

The chain employs TRBV27 and TRBJ1-5; D unresolved. The CDR3 is 16 residues long. Germline V gene lookup returns CDR1 MNHEY and CDR2 SMNVEV (reference sequence). V was cut by 5 bases and J by 1 base, with 15 bases left in between. The CDR3 nucleotides read TGTGCCAGCAGTACCTTCTACCGTGGCAGCAATCAGCCCCAGCATTTT. Translating gives CASSTFYRGSNQPQHF.